Listed below are T cell receptor beta chains from one sample, sequenced in a study of cytomegalovirus exposure and HLA in healthy donors. Produced via immunoSEQ multiplex PCR; TCRdb's table is partial and in-frame only. This table holds 100,000 or so clones, roughly 77% found once. Sequencing input: PBMCs. These receptors all come from a man aged 25-40 years in good health and CMV-seronegative. Both conserved end residues are part of each CDR3. The order of the fields is D gene, V gene, J gene, clone size, CDR3 protein, CDR3 DNA. The D gene is left open where the match is weak. For some rows the clone size is stated as once, few or many, or as a class when expanded; others skip it.

-	TRBV28	TRBJ1-1	once	CASTGGMEAFF	TGTGCCAGCACGGGGGGCATGGAAGCTTTCTTT
TRBD1	TRBV7-2	TRBJ2-2	-	CASSRRDRADSGELFF	TGTGCCAGCAGCAGAAGGGACAGGGCGGATTCCGGGGAGCTGTTTTTT
-	TRBV9	TRBJ2-1	-	CASSVASWAAYNEQFF	TGTGCCAGCAGCGTAGCGAGTTGGGCCGCTTACAATGAGCAGTTCTTC
-	TRBV6-1	TRBJ2-7	-	CASISQNYEQYF	TGTGCCAGCATCTCGCAGAACTACGAGCAGTACTTC
-	TRBV7-3	TRBJ2-1	-	CASSSRQVRDEQFF	TGTGCCAGCAGCTCCCGACAGGTGAGGGATGAGCAGTTCTTC
-	TRBV6-5	TRBJ2-3	-	CASSYGGAFLDTQYF	TGTGCCAGCAGTTACGGGGGGGCCTTTTTAGATACGCAGTATTTT
TRBD1	TRBV15	TRBJ2-3	-	CATSRVGQGRTDTQYF	TGTGCCACCAGCAGAGTTGGACAGGGACGCACAGATACGCAGTATTTT
-	TRBV2	TRBJ2-1	-	CASTNELYNEQFF	TGTGCCAGCACCAATGAACTCTACAATGAGCAGTTCTTC
-	TRBV6-1	TRBJ1-1	-	CASSERGFTEAFF	TGTGCCAGCAGTGAAAGGGGGTTTACTGAAGCTTTCTTT
-	TRBV7-9	TRBJ2-3	-	CASIPPSTSTDTQYF	TGTGCCAGCATCCCTCCTAGCACCAGCACAGATACGCAGTATTTT
TRBD2	TRBV7-7	TRBJ2-1	-	CASSLGLAGGLTSSYNEQFF	TGTGCCAGCAGCCTGGGACTAGCGGGAGGCCTCACAAGCTCCTACAATGAGCAGTTCTTC
-	TRBV7-2	TRBJ2-3	once	CASTPPDRGNTDTQYF	TGTGCCAGCACCCCTCCTGACCGCGGAAACACAGATACGCAGTATTTT
-	TRBV29-1	TRBJ2-7	-	CSVEDPRAVNEQYF	TGCAGCGTTGAAGATCCCAGGGCAGTTAACGAGCAGTACTTC
-	TRBV27	TRBJ2-7	-	CASSLSYSSYEQYF	TGTGCCAGCAGTTTGTCCTACAGCTCCTACGAGCAGTACTTC
-	TRBV5-1	TRBJ2-1	-	CASSLVQDNEQFF	TGCGCCAGCAGCTTGGTGCAGGATAATGAGCAGTTCTTC
TRBD1	TRBV5-5	TRBJ1-4	few	CASSFFDRDDEKLFF	TGTGCCAGCAGCTTCTTCGACAGGGACGATGAAAAACTGTTTTTT
-	TRBV29-1	TRBJ2-7	-	CSVEVPWGLSYEQYF	TGCAGCGTTGAAGTCCCCTGGGGCCTAAGCTACGAGCAGTACTTC
TRBD1	TRBV5-6	TRBJ2-5	-	CASRHPGQGLETQYF	TGTGCCAGCAGACATCCGGGACAGGGATTAGAGACCCAGTACTTC
TRBD2	TRBV13	TRBJ2-1	-	CASSLSGLAGYNEQFF	TGTGCCAGCAGCTTATCAGGGCTAGCGGGGTACAATGAGCAGTTCTTC
-	TRBV6-4	TRBJ1-2	-	CASSVDRSFNGYTF	TGTGCCAGCAGTGTTGACAGGTCGTTTAATGGCTACACCTTC
TRBD1	TRBV4-3	TRBJ1-2	once	CASSRGQGGYGYTF	TGCGCCAGCAGCCGGGGACAGGGCGGCTATGGCTACACCTTC
TRBD1	TRBV5-1	TRBJ1-1	few	CASTRTGGGTEAFF	TGCGCCAGCACCAGGACAGGGGGAGGTACTGAAGCTTTCTTT
-	TRBV10-3	TRBJ1-1	once	CAISEVRGTEAFF	TGTGCCATCAGTGAAGTAAGGGGAACTGAAGCTTTCTTT
TRBD2	TRBV19	TRBJ2-3	-	CASSILAGGRDTQYF	TGTGCCAGTAGTATATTAGCGGGGGGCAGGGATACGCAGTATTTT
-	TRBV27	TRBJ1-1	-	CASSSILTRRRGDPEAFF	TGTGCCAGCAGTTCCATCCTAACGCGACGGCGGGGGGACCCTGAAGCTTTCTTT
-	TRBV9	TRBJ2-1	-	CASSWLGHPSNEQFF	TGTGCCAGCAGCTGGTTGGGACATCCCTCCAATGAGCAGTTCTTC
-	TRBV5-4	TRBJ2-7	-	CASSLTSSEQYF	TGTGCCAGCAGCTTGACTAGTAGCGAGCAGTACTTC
-	TRBV4-1	TRBJ1-1	-	CASSPGGNTEAFF	TGCGCCAGCAGCCCGGGGGGTAACACTGAAGCTTTCTTT
-	TRBV5-5	TRBJ2-2	once	CASSLSGGGNTGELFF	TGTGCCAGCAGCTTGTCTGGGGGAGGGAACACCGGGGAGCTGTTTTTT
TRBD1	TRBV7-9	TRBJ1-5	-	CASSPGGSNQPQHF	TGTGCCAGCAGCCCAGGGGGTAGCAATCAGCCCCAGCATTTT
-	TRBV10-3	TRBJ2-7	-	CAMRSAYEQYF	TGTGCCATGAGGTCAGCTTACGAGCAGTACTTC
TRBD1	TRBV19	TRBJ2-6	-	CASMGTVSSGANVLTF	TGTGCCAGTATGGGGACAGTAAGCTCTGGGGCCAACGTCCTGACTTTC
TRBD2	TRBV30	TRBJ2-4	-	CAWTTGGDIQYF	TGTGCCTGGACCACGGGGGGGGACATTCAGTACTTC
-	TRBV5-4	TRBJ1-1	few	CASSWGVGTEAFF	TGTGCCAGCAGCTGGGGGGTAGGGACTGAAGCTTTCTTT
TRBD1	TRBV2	TRBJ1-5	-	CASRDRGVQPQHF	TGTGCCAGCAGGGACAGGGGAGTTCAGCCCCAGCATTTT
TRBD2	TRBV2	TRBJ2-1	-	CASSEGGSWTEQFF	TGTGCCAGCAGTGAAGGCGGGAGTTGGACTGAGCAGTTCTTC
-	TRBV29-1	TRBJ1-1	-	CSVGQLNAEAFF	TGCAGCGTAGGACAGCTGAACGCTGAAGCTTTCTTT
TRBD2	TRBV7-3	TRBJ2-5	-	CASSLMAGGQETQYF	TGTGCCAGCAGCTTAATGGCGGGGGGGCAAGAGACCCAGTACTTC
-	TRBV7-6	TRBJ1-1	few	CASSRRQEIEAFF	TGTGCCAGCAGCCGTCGACAGGAGATTGAAGCTTTCTTT
-	TRBV6-4	TRBJ1-2	-	CASSDSPGTSYYGYTF	TGTGCCAGCAGTGACTCTCCCGGGACAAGTTACTATGGCTACACCTTC
TRBD1	TRBV29-1	TRBJ2-3	-	CSVGQGGTDTQYF	TGCAGCGTAGGACAGGGGGGCACAGATACGCAGTATTTT
-	TRBV7-9	TRBJ2-1	few	CASSEEWSSYNEQFF	TGTGCCAGCAGCGAGGAGTGGAGCTCCTACAATGAGCAGTTCTTC
-	TRBV7-2	TRBJ1-1	-	CASSLAQGSTEAFF	TGTGCCAGCAGCTTAGCACAGGGAAGTACTGAAGCTTTCTTT
-	TRBV6-5	TRBJ2-5	-	CASTSPKTGIETQYF	TGTGCCAGCACCTCACCTAAGACAGGCATAGAGACCCAGTACTTC